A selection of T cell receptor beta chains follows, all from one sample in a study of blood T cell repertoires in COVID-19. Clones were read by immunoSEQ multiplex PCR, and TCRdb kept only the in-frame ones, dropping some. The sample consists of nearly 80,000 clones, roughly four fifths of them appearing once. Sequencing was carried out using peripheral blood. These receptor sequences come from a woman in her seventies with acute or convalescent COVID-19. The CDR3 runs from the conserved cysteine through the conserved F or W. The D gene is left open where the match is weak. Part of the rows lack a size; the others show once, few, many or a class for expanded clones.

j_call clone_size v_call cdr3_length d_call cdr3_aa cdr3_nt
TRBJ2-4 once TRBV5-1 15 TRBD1 CASSFTGVGKNIQYF TGCGCCAGCAGCTTCACAGGGGTTGGCAAAAACATTCAGTACTTC
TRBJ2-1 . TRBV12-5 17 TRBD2 CASGLVTSGTTYNEQFF TGTGCTAGTGGTTTGGTGACTAGCGGGACCACCTACAATGAGCAGTTCTTC
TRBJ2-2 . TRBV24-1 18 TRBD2 CATSDRASSGRRGGELFF TGTGCCACCAGTGACCGCGCCTCTAGCGGGAGGCGAGGCGGGGAGCTGTTTTTT
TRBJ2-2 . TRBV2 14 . CASSVRGSTGELFF TGTGCCAGCAGTGTGCGGGGAAGCACCGGGGAGCTGTTTTTT
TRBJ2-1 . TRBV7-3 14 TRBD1 CASRPGGLTDEQFF TGTGCCAGCAGGCCAGGGGGCTTGACGGATGAGCAGTTCTTC
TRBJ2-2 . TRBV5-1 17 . CASSLNTMWRNTGELFF TGCGCCAGCAGTCTGAACACTATGTGGAGGAACACCGGGGAGCTGTTTTTT
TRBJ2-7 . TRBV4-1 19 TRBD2 CASSQEGSGRVFRSYEQYF TGCGCCAGCAGCCAAGAGGGTAGCGGGAGGGTCTTTCGTTCCTACGAGCAGTACTTC
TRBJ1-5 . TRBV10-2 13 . CASSEGARQPQHF TGCGCCAGCAGTGAGGGGGCAAGACAGCCCCAGCATTTT
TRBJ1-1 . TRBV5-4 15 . CASSLDSRDDTEAFF TGTGCCAGCAGCTTGGATTCCAGGGATGACACTGAAGCTTTCTTT
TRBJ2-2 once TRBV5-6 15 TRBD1 CASSFGTGGTGELFF TGTGCCAGCAGCTTCGGGACAGGGGGGACCGGGGAGCTGTTTTTT
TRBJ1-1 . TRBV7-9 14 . CASSLAAWGLEAFF TGTGCCAGCAGCTTAGCAGCGTGGGGCCTAGAAGCTTTCTTT